One and the same sample provided the 24 T cell receptor beta chains below, sequenced in a study of glioma-infiltrating T cells after dendritic cell vaccination. This sample's time point: after dendritic cell vaccination, including at tumor progression/relapse. Data came from immunoSEQ multiplex PCR; TCRdb stores just in-frame clones and leaves some out. The sample gives 90,000 to 95,000 clones, about 81% of which show up once; 2.1% is in the top ten. The sample consisted of blood, taken after dendritic cell vaccination. All receptors derive from a human donor with glioblastoma.

The CDR3 nucleotides are TGCGCCAGCAGCTTGGTTGCGGGAGCGAACAATGAGCAGTTCTTC. Residues: CASSLVAGANNEQFF. The chain has TRBV5-1 and TRBJ2-1; 7 nucleotides align to TRBD2. V lost 0 bases and J lost 5; bases outside the gene matches: 5. CDR1 and CDR2 from the germline V gene are SGHRS and YFSETQ. This CDR3 has 15 residues.

This chain uses TRBV30 with TRBJ1-1, with TRBD1 matching 9 bases. The CDR3 is 19 residues long. Germline V lookup: CDR1 GTSNPN, CDR2 SVGIG (reference sequence). Germline trimming cut 0 bases from V and 2 bases from J; bases unmatched to any gene: 16. The CDR3 protein is CAWSVRVQGAPGGNTEAFF. The CDR3 DNA follows: TGTGCCTGGAGTGTACGTGTACAGGGGGCCCCCGGAGGAAACACTGAAGCTTTCTTT.

Many counts were recorded for this clone. The V gene is TRBV19, the J gene TRBJ2-7; D gene ambiguous. Trimming cost V 5 bases and J 3 bases, with 17 bases left between them. Germline values: CDR1 LNHDA, CDR2 SQIVND (reference sequence). This CDR3 region has 15 residues. Written as DNA, the CDR3 is TGTGCCAGTAGTCCGACCGGGTCTGCCTTCTACGAGCAGTACGTC. Its protein is CASSPTGSAFYEQYV.

The chain combines TRBV6-6 with TRBJ2-3; 8 bases agree with TRBD2. V was pared by 8 bases and J by 0 bases, with 10 bases of the junction left unmatched. The CDR3 totals 16 residues. In germline, CDR1 is MNHNY, CDR2 SVGAGI (reference sequence). CDR3: CASGFPAGDSTDTQYF. CDR3 nucleotide sequence: TGTGCCAGCGGGTTTCCAGCGGGGGATAGCACAGATACGCAGTATTTT.

The chain combines TRBV19 with TRBJ1-1; no clear D gene. Germline CDR1 reads LNHDA; CDR2 reads SQIVND (reference sequence). The ends were cut back, 6 bases at V and 3 bases at J, with 14 bases in the middle. The CDR3 sequence is 14 residues long. CDR3 region: CASRASWPDTEAFF. The CDR3 DNA reads as TGTGCCAGTAGGGCCTCGTGGCCTGACACTGAAGCTTTCTTT.

This rearrangement joins TRBV27 to TRBJ2-7; TRBD1 matches at 10 bases. CDR1 is MNHEY and CDR2 is SMNVEV in the germline V gene (reference sequence). V shed 3 bases, J shed 3 bases, and the junction held 5 bases outside the gene matches. This CDR3 contains 15 residues. The CDR3 spells CASSLEGQGFYEQYF. DNA of the CDR3: TGTGCCAGCAGTTTGGAGGGACAGGGGTTCTACGAGCAGTACTTC.

The chain is built from TRBV5-1 and TRBJ1-1; D is unclear. Trimming took 5 bases from V and 2 from J, leaving 13 bases between them. Germline CDR1 reads SGHRS; CDR2 reads YFSETQ. This CDR3 is 14 amino acids long. This CDR3 reads CASRESSQNTEAFF. The CDR3 DNA reads TGCGCCAGCAGAGAGTCTAGCCAAAACACTGAAGCTTTCTTT. Based on the CDR3 plus reference TRBV5-1 and TRBJ1-1, the full variable domain is KAGVTQTPRYLIKTRGQQVTLSCSPISGHRSVSWYQQTPGQGLQFLFEYFSETQRNKGNFPGRFSGRQFSNSRSEMNVSTLELGDSALYLCASRESSQNTEAFFGQGTRLTVV.

The chain uses TRBV6-1 and TRBJ2-7; 10 bases align to TRBD2. The CDR3 has 15 residues. Germline V gene data show CDR1 as MNHNS and CDR2 as SASEGT. V trimming: 6 bases; J trimming: 0 bases; junction bases outside the gene matches: 5. CDR3 loop: CASRLSGGFSYEQYV. The DNA of the CDR3 is TGTGCCAGCAGGCTTAGCGGGGGGTTCTCCTACGAGCAGTACGTC.

V usage is TRBV19 and J usage is TRBJ1-2; 8 bases are a match to TRBD1. V lost 6 bases, J lost 7 bases, and 7 bases stayed unmatched. Per germline, CDR1 LNHDA and CDR2 SQIVND (reference sequence). The CDR3 totals 13 residues. The CDR3 reads CASRGTGASGYTF. CDR3 in DNA: TGTGCCAGTAGGGGGACAGGTGCCTCTGGCTACACCTTC.

Only a few counts were recorded for this clone. The J gene is TRBJ1-6, the V gene TRBV19; a weak D match, TRBD1 (6 bases). Germline V gene sequence: CDR1 LNHDA, CDR2 SQIVND (reference sequence). Trimming removed 7 bases from V and 8 bases from J, with 12 bases in between. The CDR3 totals 13 residues. In DNA, the CDR3 is TGTGCCAGTACTAGACAGGAGGATTCACCCCTCCACTTT. This sequence encodes CASTRQEDSPLHF. Drawing the rest from reference TRBV19 and TRBJ1-6, the complete variable domain is DGGITQSPKYLFRKEGQNVTLSCEQNLNHDAMYWYRQDPGQGLRLIYYSQIVNDFQKGDIAEGYSVSREKKESFPLTVTSAQKNPTAFYLCASTRQEDSPLHFGNGTRLTVT.

The V and J genes are TRBV5-4 and TRBJ1-2; TRBD1 agrees at 7 bases. The CDR3 runs to 15 residues. Germline-derived CDR1 and CDR2 are SGHNT and YYREEE (reference sequence). The ends lost 4 bases at V and 3 bases at J; junction bases unmatched: 9. The chain's CDR3 is CASSATRQGDYGYTF. CDR3 coding DNA: TGTGCCAGCAGCGCTACCCGACAGGGCGACTATGGCTACACCTTC. Full variable domain (rest looked up from reference TRBV5-4 and TRBJ1-2): ETGVTQSPTHLIKTRGQQVTLRCSSQSGHNTVSWYQQALGQGPQFIFQYYREEENGRGNFPPRFSGLQFPNYSSELNVNALELDDSALYLCASSATRQGDYGYTFGSGTRLTVV.

This clone was observed a handful of times. The J gene is TRBJ1-1, the V gene TRBV5-6; D ambiguous. The CDR3 has 14 amino acids. V was trimmed by 1 base and J by 2 bases, leaving 9 bases between them. The germline V gene has CDR1 SGHDT and CDR2 YYEEEE. CDR3 region: CASSLIGANTEAFF. In DNA, the CDR3 is TGTGCCAGCAGCTTGATCGGTGCAAACACTGAAGCTTTCTTT.

This chain connects TRBV7-3 to TRBJ1-1; D uncertain. CDR1 is SGHTA and CDR2 is FQGTGA in the germline V gene. Between the trimmed V and J ends, which lost 0 bases and 1 base, there was a span of 6 bases. The CDR3 contains 14 residues. CDR3 bases: TGTGCCAGCAGCTTAACACATTCGAACACTGAAGCTTTCTTT. This translates into CASSLTHSNTEAFF.

V and J are TRBV25-1 and TRBJ2-1, with TRBD1 as a possible D gene (6 bases). Germline-derived CDR1 and CDR2 are MGHDK and SYGVNS. The CDR3 covers 15 residues. Trimming removed 6 bases at V and 7 bases at J, with 19 bases between. The CDR3 region is CASSREKTGPNEQFF. The CDR3 bases are TGTGCCAGCAGCAGAGAAAAGACAGGTCCTAATGAGCAGTTCTTC.

The rearrangement joins TRBV11-2 to TRBJ1-6; 8 bases agree with TRBD1. CDR1 SGHAT and CDR2 FQNNGV come from the germline V gene. V gave up 3 bases and J gave up 8 bases; unmatched junction bases: 9. The length of the CDR3 is 16 residues. The CDR3: CASSFSDREQDSPLHF. Here the CDR3 DNA reads TGTGCCAGCAGCTTCTCGGACAGGGAACAGGATTCACCCCTCCACTTT. Filled out from reference TRBV11-2 and TRBJ1-6, the complete variable domain reads EAGVAQSPRYKIIEKRQSVAFWCNPISGHATLYWYQQILGQGPKLLIQFQNNGVVDDSQLPKDRFSAERLKGVDSTLKIQPAKLEDSAVYLCASSFSDREQDSPLHFGNGTRLTVT.

The J gene is TRBJ2-2, the V gene TRBV2, with a tentative D call TRBD1 (6 bases). The CDR3 sequence is 15 residues long. V gave up 9 bases and J gave up 5 bases, with 19 bases separating them. Germline V gives CDR1 SNHLY, CDR2 FYNNEI. The DNA of the CDR3 is TGTGCCAGTAAGAACAGGGTAGTTCTTACCGGGGAGCTGTTTTTT. Amino acids: CASKNRVVLTGELFF. Combining the CDR3 with reference TRBV2 and TRBJ2-2 gives the whole variable domain EPEVTQTPSHQVTQMGQEVILRCVPISNHLYFYWYRQILGQKVEFLVSFYNNEISEKSEIFDDQFSVERPDGSNFTLKIRSTKLEDSAMYFCASKNRVVLTGELFFGEGSRLTVL.

The rearrangement links TRBV12-5 to TRBJ1-2; D possibly corresponds to TRBD1 (6 bases). Trimming left V 8 bases short and J 8 bases short, with 12 bases between. Germline-derived CDR1 and CDR2 are LGHNT and FRNRAP. This CDR3 spans 11 amino acids. CDR3 sequence: CASSGGEGYTF. In DNA, the CDR3 is TGTGCTAGTAGCGGGGGCGAAGGCTACACCTTC.

This chain joins TRBV7-2 and TRBJ1-5; D is ambiguous. V was shortened by 1 base and J by 9 bases, with 10 bases between the two germline ends. The CDR3 extends over 13 amino acids. CDR1 and CDR2 from the germline V gene are SGHTA and FQGNSA. In nucleotides, the CDR3 is TGTGCCAGCAGCTTAGGAAGGGAGGCGCCCCAGCATTTT. It encodes CASSLGREAPQHF.

This sequence joins TRBV29-1 and TRBJ1-4, with 8 bases that match TRBD1. The CDR3 contains 13 residues. V was pared by 4 bases and J by 5 bases, with 3 bases of the junction left unmatched. Per germline, CDR1 SQVTM and CDR2 ANQGSEA. For the CDR3, the DNA is TGCAGCGTTGCGGGGACAGGAAATGAAAAACTGTTTTTT. Protein: CSVAGTGNEKLFF.

The chain employs TRBV5-4 and TRBJ2-1; a possible D gene is TRBD2 (6 bases). Germline assignment: CDR1 SGHNT and CDR2 YYREEE (reference sequence). The V end was cut by 4 bases, the J end by 2 bases, with 19 bases between. CDR3 length: 17 residues. The CDR3 here is CASSRPGGLGAYNEQFF. The CDR3, as DNA: TGTGCCAGCAGCCGTCCCGGGGGACTGGGGGCCTACAATGAGCAGTTCTTC.

V usage is TRBV7-3 and J usage is TRBJ2-1, with D tentatively TRBD1 (6 bases). Between the trimmed V and J ends, which lost 4 bases and 7 bases, there was a span of 11 bases. The germline V gene encodes CDR1 SGHTA and CDR2 FQGTGA. CDR3 length equals 13 residues. CDR3 sequence reads: CASSWAGANEQFF. The CDR3 DNA reads TGTGCCAGCAGCTGGGCAGGGGCAAATGAGCAGTTCTTC. The full variable domain, with the rest looked up from reference TRBV7-3 and TRBJ2-1, is GAGVSQTPSNKVTEKGKYVELRCDPISGHTALYWYRQSLGQGPEFLIYFQGTGAADDSGLPNDRFFAVRPEGSVSTLKIQRTERGDSAVYLCASSWAGANEQFFGPGTRLTVL.

The chain couples TRBV7-9 to TRBJ2-1; 8 nucleotides align to TRBD2. This CDR3 contains 17 residues. Germline CDR1 and CDR2: SEHNR and FQNEAQ (reference sequence). With V trimmed by 5 bases and J by 2 bases, 11 bases remained unmatched. The CDR3 is CASSPPRAGATYNEQFF. Here the CDR3 DNA reads TGTGCCAGCAGCCCCCCCCGAGCGGGGGCCACCTACAATGAGCAGTTCTTC.

The chain combines TRBV25-1 with TRBJ2-3, with D perhaps TRBD2 (5 bases). Looked up from germline, CDR1 is MGHDK and CDR2 is SYGVNS. Trimming took off 3 bases at V and 4 bases at J, with 14 bases between the two ends. This CDR3 region has 15 residues. The DNA of the CDR3 is TGTGCCAGCAGTGACGGACTGGGTGGCGCAGATACGCAGTATTTT. Its protein product is CASSDGLGGADTQYF.

The gene calls are TRBV30 and TRBJ2-1; possible D gene TRBD2, 7 bases. Trimming stripped 1 base from V and 0 bases from J, with 19 bases between. This CDR3 contains 18 residues. The V gene's germline CDR1 is GTSNPN and CDR2 SVGIG (reference sequence). The CDR3 coding sequence is TGTGCCTGGAGTGGAAGGGGGTCTAGCGGTATCTCCTACAATGAGCAGTTCTTC. Translated, it gives CAWSGRGSSGISYNEQFF.